One TCR beta chain is described in this entry. The PCR used 60 Vbeta and 13 Jbeta primers. The data were produced by immunoSEQ multiplex PCR, yet TCRdb's version contains in-frame clones alone and is incomplete. The sample yields 70,000 or so clones, 75% to 90% seen once. The data originate from a study of cytomegalovirus exposure and HLA in healthy donors. This clonotype originated in a woman under 40 in good health and CMV-seropositive. Sequencing input: PBMCs.

Here the CDR3 reads CASSRNSGGAKNIQYF. The CDR3 DNA follows: TGTGCCAGTAGTAGAAATAGCGGGGGAGCCAAAAACATTCAGTACTTC. The gene calls are TRBV19 and TRBJ2-4; 9 nucleotides match TRBD2. The CDR3 is 16 residues long. Germline assignment: CDR1 LNHDA and CDR2 SQIVND (reference sequence). V dropped 4 bases and J dropped 0; count of bases not matched to a gene: 4.